Included here is one TCR beta chain sequence, with context. What it binds is unknown. One end of the junction fails to match germline, which may point to a read error. This entry comes from a study of blood T cells in healthy people across ages. Study outcomes and limitations: Estimated diversity, derived from one million T cells, was regarded as an underestimate. TCR beta diversity per million T cells fell roughly linearly with age. The lack of PBMC sorting stopped any conclusive naive versus antigen-experienced comparison.

A second about 7 to 11 cycle PCR used barcoded and J-beta primers. Every molecule of cDNA carried a tag from a template-switch adaptor with 12 random nucleotides. TCRdb ran MiXCR on the 5' RACE reads and lists one entry per CDR3 protein. The table shows around 780,000 distinct CDR3 sequences, with more than 55% occurring only once. The CDR3 extends over 15 amino acids. Germline lookup yields CDR1 LGHNA and CDR2 YNFKEQ. The chain has TRBV4-2 and TRBJ2-5; tentatively, D is TRBD1 (7 bases). This TCR was sampled from a man aged 35 to 55 in good health. The sample consisted of blood. CDR3 sequence reads: CASSQPRQGRETQCF. CDR3 coding DNA: TGTGCCAGCAGCCAACCACGACAGGGTCGGGAGACCCAGTGCTTC.